This T cell receptor beta chain was identified during a study of radiation and T cells in renal cell carcinoma. Sequencing was performed with immunoSEQ multiplex PCR; in TCRdb, only in-frame clones are kept and a portion is missing. The sample holds around 100,000 clones, roughly 88% seen once. Documented time point: blood 4 weeks post-SBRT, at nephrectomy. Treatment noted: 15 Gy SBRT to primary tumor, nephrectomy 4 weeks later. Nephrectomy followed 15 Gy stereotactic body radiation by 4 weeks. Serial blood draws occurred at baseline and 2 and 4 weeks post-SBRT. CDR1 is SGHKS and CDR2 is YYEKEE in the germline V gene (reference sequence). The germline V and J ends were trimmed by 3 bases and 1 base, with 7 bases remaining between them. The CDR3 covers 13 residues. This clone appeared once. Its specificity is not known. Regarding the study as a whole: In blood, top tumor clones expanded by 2 weeks, shrinking by 4.

The TCR originated in a man in his fifties or sixties with renal cell carcinoma. Specimen: blood, collected from a patient whose treatment included radiotherapy and nephrectomy. The rearrangement uses TRBV5-5 and TRBJ2-5; D unclear. The DNA of the CDR3 is TGTGCCAGCAGCTCAGTCGGCCAAGAGACCCAGTACTTC. Amino acids: CASSSVGQETQYF.